This T cell receptor beta chain was documented in a study of cytomegalovirus exposure and HLA in healthy donors. Study-wide results and limits: A later analysis found first-cohort TCR clusters tended to co-occur in the 95 to 150 validation repertoires.

TCRdb's copy holds only in-frame clones and misses some; the assay was immunoSEQ multiplex PCR. The table includes under 250,000 clones, around 86% detected once. Remarks on this clone: Its specificity is not known.

The length of the CDR3 is 15 residues. V lost 0 bases to trimming and J lost 3 bases, with 13 bases between them. Germline values: CDR1 SGHKS, CDR2 YYEKEE (reference sequence). Sequencing was carried out using PBMCs. The receptor comes from a woman between 18 and 29 years old in good health and CMV-seropositive. The V gene is TRBV5-5, the J gene TRBJ2-7, with TRBD1 as a possible D gene (6 bases). DNA for the CDR3: TGTGCCAGCAGCTTGGCGGCAGGGGTTTTCTACGAGCAGTACTTC. This translates into CASSLAAGVFYEQYF.